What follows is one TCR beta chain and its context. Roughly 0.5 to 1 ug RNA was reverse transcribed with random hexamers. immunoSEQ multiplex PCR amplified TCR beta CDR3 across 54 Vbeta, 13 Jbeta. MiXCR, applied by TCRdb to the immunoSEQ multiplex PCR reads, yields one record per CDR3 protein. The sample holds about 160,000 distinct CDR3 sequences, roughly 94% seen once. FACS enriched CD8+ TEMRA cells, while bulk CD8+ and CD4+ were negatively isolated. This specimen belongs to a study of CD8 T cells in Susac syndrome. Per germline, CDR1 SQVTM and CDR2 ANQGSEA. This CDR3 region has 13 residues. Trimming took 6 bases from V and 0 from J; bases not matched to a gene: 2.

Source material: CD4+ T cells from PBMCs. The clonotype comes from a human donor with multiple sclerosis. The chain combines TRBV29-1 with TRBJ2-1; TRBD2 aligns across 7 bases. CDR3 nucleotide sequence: TGCAGCGTCCGGACTAGCTCCTACAATGAGCAGTTCTTC. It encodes CSVRTSSYNEQFF.